This entry lists 25 T cell receptor beta chains sequenced from one sample in a study of cytomegalovirus exposure and HLA in healthy donors. Assay used: immunoSEQ multiplex PCR; TCRdb lists only in-frame clones, some missing. The sample lists roughly 58,000 clones, approximately 92% seen once, with more than 2.5% in the top ten. Material: PBMCs. The source of these receptors is a man in his late teens or twenties in good health and CMV-seronegative.

The rearrangement links TRBV9 to TRBJ2-3, with 9 bases matching TRBD2. The CDR3 contains 15 residues. The trim removed 5 bases at V and 3 bases at J, leaving 7 bases unmatched. The germline gives CDR1 SGDLS, CDR2 YYNGEE. This CDR3 is CASRPAGGGTDTQYF. In nucleotides, the CDR3 is TGTGCCAGCAGGCCAGCGGGAGGCGGGACAGATACGCAGTATTTT. Combining the CDR3 with reference TRBV9 and TRBJ2-3 gives the whole variable domain DSGVTQTPKHLITATGQRVTLRCSPRSGDLSVYWYQQSLDQGLQFLIQYYNGEERAKGNILERFSAQQFPDLHSELNLSSLELGDSALYFCASRPAGGGTDTQYFGPGTRLTVL.

This clone was seen once. The chain uses TRBV5-8 and TRBJ2-1; 11 bases agree with TRBD2. This CDR3 has 17 residues. Germline trimming cut 0 bases from V and 9 bases from J; bases unmatched to any gene: 11. Germline CDR1 and CDR2: SGHTS and YDEGEE. CDR3 nucleotides: TGTGCCAGCAGCTTGGCCAGAACTAGCGGGAGAGGGCGTGAGCAGTTCTTC. It is translated as CASSLARTSGRGREQFF.

Only one count was recorded for this clone. V is TRBV28 and J is TRBJ2-1; perhaps TRBD1 as D (5 bases). Trimming shortened V by 4 bases and J by 5 bases, and 12 bases separated the two germline ends. This CDR3 contains 14 residues. Germline V gene data show CDR1 as MDHEN and CDR2 as SYDVKM. CDR3 sequence: CASSYRSLHNEQFF. For the CDR3, the DNA is TGTGCCAGCAGTTACAGGAGTCTACACAATGAGCAGTTCTTC.

Only one count was recorded for this clone. This chain links TRBV28 with TRBJ2-1; 7 bases match TRBD2. V lost 2 bases and J lost 4; bases outside the gene matches: 8. The CDR3 is made up of 16 amino acids. Germline lookup yields CDR1 MDHEN and CDR2 SYDVKM. CDR3 coding DNA: TGTGCCAGCAGTTTACAGGCGGGAGCAGCTTACAATGAGCAGTTCTTC. Translated: CASSLQAGAAYNEQFF.

The chain carries TRBV25-1 and TRBJ2-3; D possibly corresponds to TRBD1 (6 bases). The CDR3 loop spans 17 amino acids. Trimming cost V 1 base and J 0 bases, with 14 bases left between them. Germline CDR1 MGHDK, CDR2 SYGVNS. The CDR3 loop is CASSEWGRGKSTDTQYF. The CDR3 region has the DNA TGTGCCAGCAGTGAATGGGGCAGGGGCAAAAGCACAGATACGCAGTATTTT.

V is TRBV7-2 and J is TRBJ2-5, with D perhaps TRBD1 (5 bases). Germline V CDR1 and CDR2: SGHTA, FQGNSA. Trimming left V 5 bases short and J 1 base short, with 11 bases between. This CDR3 region has 14 residues. CDR3 nucleotides: TGTGCCAGCAGCAACCGACAGCCCCAAGAGACCCAGTACTTC. Translated: CASSNRQPQETQYF.

The chain joins TRBV7-8 to TRBJ2-7, with TRBD2 matching 13 bases. V shed 10 bases and J 4 bases; nucleotides not matched to a gene: 10. The CDR3 spans 15 residues. Germline lookup yields CDR1 SGHVS and CDR2 FQNEAQ. The CDR3: CATSSGLAGQYEQYF. The DNA for the CDR3 is TGTGCCACCTCCTCGGGACTAGCGGGACAGTACGAGCAGTACTTC.

This chain uses TRBV5-4 with TRBJ1-1; D is possibly TRBD1 (6 bases). Trimming took off 0 bases at V and 5 bases at J, with 17 bases between the two ends. The CDR3 loop spans 16 amino acids. Germline loops: CDR1 SGHNT, CDR2 YYREEE (reference sequence). Here the CDR3 reads CASSLGARGGITEAFF. CDR3 DNA: TGTGCCAGCAGCTTGGGAGCCCGCGGGGGCATTACTGAAGCTTTCTTT.

The rearrangement links TRBV5-1 to TRBJ2-2; 10 bases map to TRBD2. The germline CDR1 and CDR2 sequences are SGHRS and YFSETQ. This CDR3 region has 14 residues. V lost 5 bases to trimming and J lost 8 bases; unmatched junction nucleotides: 6. DNA of the CDR3: TGCGCCAGCAGAACCCTAGCGGGAGTGGGGGAGCTGTTTTTT. Translating gives CASRTLAGVGELFF.

This clone was counted a few times. V is TRBV18 and J is TRBJ2-3; tentatively, D is TRBD2 (6 bases). There are 14 residues in the CDR3. The germline V and J ends were trimmed by 4 bases and 2 bases, with 10 bases remaining between them. Germline V gene data show CDR1 as KGHSH and CDR2 as LQKENI. CDR3 residues: CASSRAGNTDTQYF. In nucleotides, the CDR3 is TGTGCCAGCTCACGCGCGGGGAACACAGATACGCAGTATTTT.

The rearrangement links TRBV5-8 to TRBJ1-5; D remains ambiguous. Trimming took 0 bases from V and 3 from J, leaving 4 bases between them. Per germline, CDR1 SGHTS and CDR2 YDEGEE. This CDR3 comprises 13 residues. CDR3 protein: CASSLGANQPQHF. Here the CDR3 DNA reads TGTGCCAGCAGCTTGGGGGCCAATCAGCCCCAGCATTTT.

The gene calls are TRBV6-5 and TRBJ2-1; the D gene is possibly TRBD2 (5 bases). The length of the CDR3 is 15 residues. The V end lost 0 bases, the J end lost 6 bases, and 12 bases lay between the germline ends. Germline assignment: CDR1 MNHEY and CDR2 SVGAGI. The chain's CDR3 is CASSYSSSGGNEQFF. The CDR3 DNA sequence: TGTGCCAGCAGTTACTCGAGCTCTGGAGGCAATGAGCAGTTCTTC.

The rearrangement links TRBV4-1 to TRBJ2-1; 13 bases map to TRBD2. CDR1 and CDR2 from the germline V gene are MGHRA and YSYEKL. The trim removed 4 bases at V and 7 bases at J, leaving 16 bases unmatched. This CDR3 has 19 residues. The CDR3 nucleotides are TGCGCCAGCAGCCGCTTACTCCTCGGACTAGCGGGAGCGCGTAATGAGCAGTTCTTC. Translating gives CASSRLLLGLAGARNEQFF.

V and J are TRBV6-6 and TRBJ2-7; D is possibly TRBD2 (6 bases). The CDR3 spans 14 residues. Trimming left V 1 base short and J 4 bases short, with 11 bases between. Germline V gives CDR1 MNHNY, CDR2 SVGAGI (reference sequence). CDR3 sequence (DNA): TGTGCCAGCAGTTACTGGGGAAGCGGGTACGAGCAGTACTTC. Its translation: CASSYWGSGYEQYF.

V is TRBV15 and J is TRBJ2-5, with unresolved D. CDR3 length: 13 residues. Trimming removed 3 bases from V and 5 bases from J, with 10 bases in between. CDR1 is LNHNV and CDR2 is YYDKDF in the germline V gene (reference sequence). The DNA of the CDR3 is TGTGCCACCAGCAGTATGACTTTGGAGACCCAGTACTTC. This encodes CATSSMTLETQYF.

The chain uses TRBV11-2 and TRBJ2-1; 7 bases are a match to TRBD2. J lost 0 bases, V lost 3 bases, and 8 bases had no gene match. In germline, CDR1 is SGHAT, CDR2 FQNNGV. The CDR3 is made up of 17 amino acids. The CDR3 bases are TGTGCCAGCAGCTTCGGCGGGAGAGGGGCCTCCTACAATGAGCAGTTCTTC. As protein: CASSFGGRGASYNEQFF.

CDR3 residues: CASKNDMRATGELFF. CDR3 coding DNA: TGTGCCAGCAAAAACGACATGAGGGCAACCGGGGAGCTGTTTTTT. This chain links TRBV6-1 with TRBJ2-2; D might be TRBD2 (5 bases). CDR3 length equals 15 residues. The ends were cut back, 7 bases at V and 5 bases at J, with 17 bases in the middle. The germline V gene encodes CDR1 MNHNS and CDR2 SASEGT.

J is TRBJ1-1 and V is TRBV5-4, with 8 positions matching TRBD1. The V gene end was trimmed by 1 base and the J gene end by 1 base; junction bases not matched to a gene: 0. The CDR3 sequence is 14 residues long. Germline-derived CDR1 and CDR2 are SGHNT and YYREEE (reference sequence). For the CDR3, the DNA is TGTGCCAGCAGCTTGACAGGGGGGAACACTGAAGCTTTCTTT. This encodes CASSLTGGNTEAFF.

V gene TRBV4-1 combines with J gene TRBJ2-5; D remains ambiguous. CDR1 and CDR2 from the germline V gene are MGHRA and YSYEKL. The V end was cut by 0 bases, the J end by 4 bases, with 12 bases between. The CDR3 is 15 amino acids. Here the CDR3 DNA reads TGCGCCAGCAGCCAAGATCCTAGTCAGCCAGAGACCCAGTACTTC. Translated, it gives CASSQDPSQPETQYF.

The chain is built from TRBV6-5 and TRBJ2-2; TRBD2 aligns across 7 bases. This CDR3 is built from 16 residues. Looked up from germline, CDR1 is MNHEY and CDR2 is SVGAGI. Germline trimming cut 3 bases from V and 0 bases from J; bases unmatched to any gene: 4. The CDR3 nucleotides are TGTGCCAGCAGTTATCCCAGCGGGGCGAACACCGGGGAGCTGTTTTTT. Its translation: CASSYPSGANTGELFF.

The rearrangement uses TRBV20-1 and TRBJ2-5, with 8 bases that match TRBD1. CDR1 DFQATT and CDR2 SNEGSKA come from the germline V gene (reference sequence). The CDR3 length is 11 residues. With V trimmed by 8 bases and J by 4 bases, 3 bases remained unmatched. The CDR3 is CSPGQGETQYF. The CDR3 DNA is TGCAGTCCCGGACAGGGAGAGACCCAGTACTTC.

The V gene is TRBV6-6, the J gene TRBJ1-5; TRBD1 matches 7 bases. V lost 4 bases, J lost 4 bases, and 4 bases stayed unmatched. Germline CDR1 MNHNY, CDR2 SVGAGI (reference sequence). The CDR3 is 14 amino acids. CDR3 residues: CASSWDSRNQPQHF. CDR3 coding DNA: TGTGCCAGCAGTTGGGACAGCCGGAATCAGCCCCAGCATTTT.

The CDR3 protein is CASSYGGGEPQHF. The CDR3 DNA is TGTGCCAGCAGTTACGGGGGAGGGGAGCCCCAGCATTTT. The chain employs TRBV6-5 and TRBJ1-5; TRBD1 is a possible D gene (5 bases). This CDR3 is 13 amino acids long. The V end lost 2 bases, the J end lost 8 bases, and 10 bases lay between the germline ends. From germline, CDR1 is MNHEY and CDR2 SVGAGI.

This clone appeared a few times. The rearrangement joins TRBV18 to TRBJ1-1; a possible D gene is TRBD1 (5 bases). Germline V CDR1 and CDR2: KGHSH, LQKENI. Trimming removed 3 bases from V and 6 bases from J, with 20 bases in between. This CDR3 has 16 amino acids. The CDR3 spells CASSPNYQLDSSEAFF. The CDR3 nucleotides read TGTGCCAGCTCACCCAACTACCAGCTCGACAGTTCTGAAGCTTTCTTT.

The gene calls are TRBV6-6 and TRBJ1-5; perhaps TRBD1 as D (5 bases). CDR3 length: 13 residues. CDR1 is MNHNY, CDR2 SVGAGI, per germline (reference sequence). With 2 bases removed from V and 8 bases from J, the gap between germline ends came to 10 bases. The chain's CDR3 is CASSYGGGEPQHF. DNA of the CDR3: TGTGCCAGCAGTTACGGGGGAGGGGAGCCCCAGCATTTT.